This T cell receptor beta chain was observed in a study of blood T cell repertoires in COVID-19. Method: immunoSEQ multiplex PCR; TCRdb's copy keeps in-frame clones and lacks some. Here the sample spans roughly 50,000 clones, roughly four fifths being singletons. Sample: peripheral blood. The TCR sequence derives from a woman in her fifties or sixties with acute or convalescent COVID-19.

The CDR3 coding sequence is TGTGCCAGCAGTTTAGGGGGACATAGTGAAGCTTTCTTT. Amino acids: CASSLGGHSEAFF. The chain combines TRBV12-3 or TRBV12-4 with TRBJ1-1, with D perhaps matching TRBD1 (6 bases). The V and J ends lost 1 base and 7 bases respectively, with 10 bases between them. The CDR3 sequence is 13 residues long.